These 15 T cell receptor beta chains originate from one sample sequenced in a study of T cell repertoires in cytomegalovirus infection. These TCRs' antigens remain unknown. TCRdb passed the reads through MiXCR, listing each CDR3 protein once. The sample includes fewer than 950,000 distinct CDR3 sequences, about 31% of them seen just once. Sequenced here: cultured CD8+ T cells from PBMCs, sampled from culture after CMV antigen stimulation. These receptors came from a human donor in good health (CMV status not recorded). Some clones in this sample may be carry-over from other donors' samples.

This clonotype occurred a few times. V usage is TRBV27 and J usage is TRBJ1-5; TRBD1 matches at 7 bases. Trimming at V came to 2 bases and at J to 9 bases, leaving 7 bases not matched to a gene. Germline CDR1 MNHEY, CDR2 SMNVEV (reference sequence). This CDR3 comprises 14 residues. The CDR3, as DNA: TGTGCCAGCAGTTTAACAGGGGCAGGGGGGCCCCAGCATTTT. Residues: CASSLTGAGGPQHF.

This clonotype was recorded a few times. The chain couples TRBV7-9 to TRBJ1-2; D possibly corresponds to TRBD1 (6 bases). The germline V and J ends were trimmed by 3 bases and 4 bases, with 24 bases remaining between them. This CDR3 comprises 18 residues. Per the germline V gene, CDR1 is SEHNR and CDR2 is FQNEAQ (reference sequence). The CDR3 nucleotides are TGTGCCAGCAGCTTCGCAGGGGATGTAGGATCTTTCGGCTATGGCTACACCTTC. It is translated as CASSFAGDVGSFGYGYTF.

This clonotype came up a few times. The rearrangement links TRBV6-6 to TRBJ2-4; TRBD2 might be the D (5 bases). CDR3 length equals 15 residues. Between the trimmed V and J ends, which lost 0 bases and 5 bases, there was a span of 11 bases. CDR1 MNHNY and CDR2 SVGAGI come from the germline V gene (reference sequence). CDR3 nucleotides: TGTGCCAGCAGTTACTCGTCGGGATCAGAAAACATTCAGTACTTC. Translating gives CASSYSSGSENIQYF.

The rearrangement joins TRBV6-5 to TRBJ2-3; 9 bases are a match to TRBD2. V lost 7 bases to trimming and J lost 0 bases; unmatched junction nucleotides: 8. The germline V gene encodes CDR1 MNHEY and CDR2 SVGAGI. The CDR3 sequence is 16 residues long. CDR3 sequence: CASTTSGGTSTDTQYF. For the CDR3, the DNA is TGTGCCAGCACTACAAGCGGGGGGACGAGCACAGATACGCAGTATTTT.

This clonotype was recorded only once. The V call is TRBV13, the J call TRBJ1-1; D is unresolved. The germline gives CDR1 PRHDT, CDR2 FYEKMQ (reference sequence). The ends were cut back, 2 bases at V and 7 bases at J, with 14 bases in the middle. The length of the CDR3 is 14 residues. The CDR3 DNA is TGTGCCAGCAGCTTATTGAAAGAGATCCTTGAAGCTTTCTTT. This encodes CASSLLKEILEAFF.

There are a few counts of this clonotype. The rearrangement links TRBV19 to TRBJ2-5; no firm D call. Trimming took off 4 bases at V and 0 bases at J, with 12 bases between the two ends. Germline assignment: CDR1 LNHDA and CDR2 SQIVND (reference sequence). The CDR3 runs 15 residues. CDR3 sequence: CASSRRKQHQETQYF. CDR3 coding DNA: TGTGCCAGTAGTAGAAGGAAACAGCACCAAGAGACCCAGTACTTC.

The chain joins TRBV9 to TRBJ1-5, with D possibly TRBD1 on 6 matching bases. The CDR3 spans 15 residues. With 0 bases removed from V and 2 bases from J, the gap between germline ends came to 9 bases. Germline V gene sequence: CDR1 SGDLS, CDR2 YYNGEE. CDR3 nucleotides: TGTGCCAGCAGCGTAGGGGGGGCCGGCAATCAGCCCCAGCATTTT. This encodes CASSVGGAGNQPQHF.

As concerns this clonotype: The germline gene is not matched at one end of the junction; a read error may be the cause. V usage is TRBV7-9 and J usage is TRBJ2-7; TRBD2 matches 7 bases. Germline loops: CDR1 SEHNR, CDR2 FQNEAQ (reference sequence). The CDR3 is made up of 15 amino acids. The chain's CDR3 is CASSLAEGYLYEQYF. The CDR3 DNA reads TGTGCCAGCAGCCTAGCGGAGGGCTACCTCTACGAGCAGTACTTC.

In regard to this clonotype: Germline is not matched at one junction end, which may reflect a read error. The chain recombines TRBV10-3 with TRBJ2-2; D gene uncertain. Germline lookup yields CDR1 ENHRY and CDR2 SYGVKD. The CDR3 sequence is 13 residues long. The CDR3 DNA reads as TGTGCTATCAGATGGGAAGACAACAGGGAGCTGTTTTTT. Amino acid sequence: CAIRWEDNRELFF.

This clonotype was counted only a few times. The rearrangement joins TRBV7-9 to TRBJ1-1; TRBD1 might be the D (5 bases). CDR3 size: 13 residues. V gave up 1 base and J gave up 9 bases, with 12 bases separating them. In germline, CDR1 is SEHNR, CDR2 FQNEAQ (reference sequence). The DNA of the CDR3 is TGTGCCAGCAGCTTAGACAGGAGATTAAAAGCTTTCTTT. As protein: CASSLDRRLKAFF.

V usage is TRBV7-9 and J usage is TRBJ2-1; D possibly uses TRBD1 or TRBD2 (7 bases each). V dropped 3 bases and J dropped 9 bases, with 18 bases sitting between them. The CDR3 has 15 amino acids. From germline, CDR1 is SEHNR and CDR2 FQNEAQ (reference sequence). In DNA form, the CDR3 reads TGTGCCAGCAGCTTCAGGGGGGGCGCGTTAGTTGAGCAGTTCTTC. It translates to CASSFRGGALVEQFF. Using reference TRBV7-9 and TRBJ2-1 for the parts outside the CDR3, the full variable domain is DTGVSQNPRHKITKRGQNVTFRCDPISEHNRLYWYRQTLGQGPEFLTYFQNEAQLEKSRLLSDRFSAERPKGSFSTLEIQRTEQGDSAMYLCASSFRGGALVEQFFGPGTRLTVL.

Worth noting for this clonotype: Just one base apart from a much larger clone, this may be a read error. The V and J genes are TRBV7-8 and TRBJ2-3; TRBD2 agrees at 13 bases. CDR3 size: 17 residues. CDR1 and CDR2 (germline): SGHVS, FQNEAQ. The junction had 9 bases not matched to a gene; V was cut back by 4 bases and J by 5 bases. The CDR3 DNA reads TGTGCCAGCAGCTATAGACCCGGGACTAGCGGGGAAGATACGCAGTATTTT. This encodes CASSYRPGTSGEDTQYF.

The chain combines TRBV28 with TRBJ2-3, with D possibly being TRBD1 (5 bases). There are 15 residues in the CDR3. Germline lookup yields CDR1 MDHEN and CDR2 SYDVKM. The germline V and J ends were trimmed by 2 bases and 4 bases, with 13 bases remaining between them. DNA of the CDR3: TGTGCCAGCAGTTTACGTCCAGGGTACGCAGATACGCAGTATTTT. Its translation is CASSLRPGYADTQYF.

Concerning this clonotype itself: It may be a read error: a sequence one base away is much more abundant. This chain joins TRBV7-2 and TRBJ2-1; no definite D call. Trimming removed 2 bases at V and 10 bases at J, with 12 bases between. Germline V gene data show CDR1 as SGHTA and CDR2 as FQGNSA. The CDR3 runs 13 residues. CDR3 region: CASSLPTLVEQFF. CDR3 nucleotide sequence: TGTGCCAGCAGCTTACCCACGTTAGTCGAGCAGTTCTTC.

This clonotype has more than one count but fewer than ten. The chain uses TRBV5-6 and TRBJ2-5, with unresolved D. V gave up 4 bases and J gave up 4 bases, with 17 bases separating them. Germline CDR1 reads SGHDT; CDR2 reads YYEEEE. This CDR3 has 15 amino acids. The CDR3 sequence: CASSMNPGSGETQYF. The CDR3 region has the DNA TGTGCCAGCAGCATGAACCCGGGCTCCGGAGAGACCCAGTACTTC.